Each of the 20 T cell receptor beta chains below was sequenced from the same sample in a study of blood T cell repertoires in COVID-19. The repertoire was sequenced with immunoSEQ multiplex PCR; TCRdb's copy has only in-frame clones and lacks some. Here the sample spans more than 300,000 clones, under 85% being singletons. Sequenced sample: PBMCs or T cells enriched from blood (not recorded which). The receptors derive from a woman aged 50 to 65 who had recovered from COVID-19.

J is TRBJ2-7 and V is TRBV5-5; 8 bases match TRBD1. With 0 bases clipped from V and 1 base from J, the junction kept 3 bases outside the gene matches. The CDR3 is 15 residues long. CDR1 and CDR2 (germline): SGHKS, YYEKEE (reference sequence). CDR3 nucleotide sequence: TGTGCCAGCAGCTTGGAACAGGGGGAGTCCTACGAGCAGTACTTC. Protein: CASSLEQGESYEQYF.

This sequence joins TRBV7-8 and TRBJ1-1; D gene ambiguous. This CDR3 is built from 14 residues. The germline V gene encodes CDR1 SGHVS and CDR2 FQNEAQ. Trimming removed 1 base at V and 5 bases at J, with 11 bases between. Here the CDR3 reads CASSLGGWETEAFF. The CDR3 nucleotides are TGTGCCAGCAGCTTAGGGGGATGGGAGACTGAAGCTTTCTTT.

The rearrangement links TRBV5-1 to TRBJ1-6; no definite D call. Germline CDR1 is SGHRS and CDR2 is YFSETQ. V shed 0 bases and J shed 7 bases, with 8 bases lying between them. CDR3 length equals 14 residues. CDR3 amino acids: CASSLAQTNSPLHF. In DNA, the CDR3 is TGCGCCAGCAGCTTGGCACAGACAAATTCACCCCTCCACTTT.

This clone was seen only once. The CDR3 loop is CASSGGAGLNTEAFF. CDR3 DNA sequence: TGTGCCAGCAGCGGTGGGGCAGGGTTGAACACTGAAGCTTTCTTT. V and J are TRBV7-8 and TRBJ1-1, with D perhaps TRBD1 (5 bases). The length of the CDR3 is 15 residues. Between the trimmed V and J ends, which lost 5 bases and 0 bases, there was a span of 13 bases. Germline V gene data show CDR1 as SGHVS and CDR2 as FQNEAQ.

The chain is built from TRBV12-3 or TRBV12-4 and TRBJ2-7; D is undetermined. This CDR3 comprises 13 residues. V was shortened by 5 bases and J by 0 bases, with 8 bases between the two germline ends. The CDR3 region has the DNA TGTGCCAGCAGTGACATACCCTCCTACGAGCAGTACTTC. This encodes CASSDIPSYEQYF.

This clone was recorded once. V gene TRBV5-8 combines with J gene TRBJ1-3, with 8 bases identical to TRBD1. Germline-derived CDR1 and CDR2 are SGHTS and YDEGEE. The junction had 3 bases not matched to a gene; V was cut back by 4 bases and J by 0 bases. The CDR3 spans 15 residues. CDR3 sequence (DNA): TGTGCCAGCAGCGTCAGGGGGCTCTCTGGAAACACCATATATTTT. It is translated as CASSVRGLSGNTIYF.

The rearrangement joins TRBV7-3 to TRBJ1-1, with D perhaps matching TRBD1 (5 bases). CDR3 length: 17 residues. With 5 bases removed from V and 0 bases from J, the gap between germline ends came to 19 bases. CDR1 is SGHTA and CDR2 is FQGTGA in the germline V gene. The CDR3 bases are TGTGCCAGCAGCCTCGGTAGGGGTCCCCCTCTGAACACTGAAGCTTTCTTT. This encodes CASSLGRGPPLNTEAFF.

The chain has TRBV12-3 or TRBV12-4 and TRBJ1-2; a possible D gene is TRBD1 (5 bases). The V end lost 5 bases, the J end lost 4 bases, and 11 bases lay between the germline ends. CDR3 length equals 13 residues. This CDR3 is CASSPTVGYGYTF. CDR3 nucleotide sequence: TGTGCCAGCAGTCCGACAGTCGGCTATGGCTACACCTTC.

This clone has a handful of counts. The V gene is TRBV12-3 or TRBV12-4, the J gene TRBJ1-5; D call uncertain. The CDR3 is 13 residues long. V dropped 3 bases and J dropped 5 bases, with 8 bases sitting between them. The CDR3 reads CASSFYGDQPQHF. CDR3 nucleotides: TGTGCCAGCAGTTTTTACGGGGATCAGCCCCAGCATTTT.

The chain has TRBV19 and TRBJ1-2; 7 bases match TRBD1. This CDR3 comprises 15 residues. Germline-derived CDR1 and CDR2 are LNHDA and SQIVND (reference sequence). V lost 7 bases to trimming and J lost 3 bases; unmatched junction nucleotides: 11. The CDR3: CASTTFVGQDYGYTF. CDR3 nucleotides: TGTGCCAGTACCACATTTGTAGGACAGGACTATGGCTACACCTTC.

The chain links TRBV19 to TRBJ1-2; D perhaps matches TRBD1 (6 bases). The CDR3 totals 13 residues. With 5 bases removed from V and 8 bases from J, the gap between germline ends came to 15 bases. Germline V CDR1 and CDR2: LNHDA, SQIVND (reference sequence). DNA for the CDR3: TGTGCCAGTAGTGATGTCCAGGGGTTCGGCTACACCTTC. Translating gives CASSDVQGFGYTF.

The chain uses TRBV4-3 and TRBJ1-1; no clear D. The V gene lost 0 bases and the J gene lost 5 bases, with 13 bases spanning the gap. This CDR3 has 15 residues. Germline CDR1 reads LGHNA; CDR2 reads YSLEER. CDR3 amino acids: CASSQEGSGRTEAFF. The CDR3 region has the DNA TGCGCCAGCAGCCAAGAAGGAAGTGGGAGGACTGAAGCTTTCTTT.

This chain connects TRBV7-2 to TRBJ2-1, with a tentative D call TRBD1 (6 bases). This CDR3 spans 14 amino acids. Germline V CDR1 and CDR2: SGHTA, FQGNSA. With 1 base removed from V and 6 bases from J, the gap between germline ends came to 10 bases. In nucleotides, the CDR3 is TGTGCCAGCAGCTTAGGAGGACAGACCAATGAGCAGTTCTTC. It translates to CASSLGGQTNEQFF.

The chain links TRBV5-5 to TRBJ2-2; D gene ambiguous. This CDR3 is built from 16 residues. Looked up from germline, CDR1 is SGHKS and CDR2 is YYEKEE (reference sequence). V shed 2 bases and J shed 1 base, with 12 bases lying between them. CDR3 nucleotide sequence: TGTGCCAGCAGCTTTCGTCTAATCTTGAACACCGGGGAGCTGTTTTTT. Its translation is CASSFRLILNTGELFF. The full variable domain, rest sourced from reference TRBV5-5 and TRBJ2-2, is DAGVTQSPTHLIKTRGQQVTLRCSPISGHKSVSWYQQVLGQGPQFIFQYYEKEERGRGNFPDRFSARQFPNYSSELNVNALLLGDSALYLCASSFRLILNTGELFFGEGSRLTVL.

The chain is built from TRBV6-5 and TRBJ2-5; TRBD1 agrees at 8 bases. V was pared by 6 bases and J by 2 bases, with 5 bases of the junction left unmatched. The germline V gene encodes CDR1 MNHEY and CDR2 SVGAGI. There are 14 residues in the CDR3. CDR3 loop: CASRSGTGQETQYF. CDR3 coding DNA: TGTGCCAGCAGGTCCGGGACAGGACAAGAGACCCAGTACTTC.

Details on this clone: Other DNA sequences within the sample encode an identical CDR3. The chain couples TRBV2 to TRBJ2-7; tentative D call: TRBD2 (5 bases). V was shortened by 4 bases and J by 3 bases, with 7 bases between the two germline ends. The CDR3 sequence is 12 residues long. CDR1 is SNHLY and CDR2 is FYNNEI in the germline V gene. The CDR3 here is CASSVEGYEQYF. The CDR3 DNA is TGTGCCAGCAGTGTTGAGGGCTACGAGCAGTACTTC.

The chain employs TRBV7-9 and TRBJ2-7, with 10 bases matching TRBD1. The V gene's germline CDR1 is SEHNR and CDR2 FQNEAQ (reference sequence). The trim removed 3 bases at V and 1 base at J, leaving 6 bases unmatched. This CDR3 has 16 residues. The CDR3 DNA sequence: TGTGCCAGCAGCTTCTATGGGACAGGGGATTCCTACGAGCAGTACTTC. Translating it yields CASSFYGTGDSYEQYF.

J is TRBJ2-1 and V is TRBV30; 7 bases agree with TRBD2. Germline CDR1 GTSNPN, CDR2 SVGIG (reference sequence). The J segment lost 9 bases and the V segment lost 2 bases, leaving 7 bases of the junction unmatched. The CDR3 is 13 amino acids. Here the CDR3 reads CAWSLFGEGEQFF. The CDR3 DNA is TGTGCCTGGAGTTTGTTCGGGGAGGGTGAGCAGTTCTTC.

The chain links TRBV18 to TRBJ1-1; tentatively, D is TRBD1 (6 bases). This CDR3 is 15 amino acids long. Germline V CDR1 and CDR2: KGHSH, LQKENI. The V end was cut by 1 base, the J end by 1 base, with 10 bases between. Here the CDR3 reads CASSPQQGPNTEAFF. The CDR3 nucleotides are TGTGCCAGCTCACCACAACAGGGACCGAACACTGAAGCTTTCTTT.

The V gene is TRBV19, the J gene TRBJ1-2; 8 nucleotides match TRBD1. Germline lookup yields CDR1 LNHDA and CDR2 SQIVND (reference sequence). The CDR3 runs to 16 residues. The ends lost 7 bases at V and 3 bases at J; junction bases unmatched: 13. CDR3 bases: TGTGCCAGTACAGATACGTGGGACAGGAGTTACTATGGCTACACCTTC. Translating it yields CASTDTWDRSYYGYTF.